These 29 T cell receptor beta chains were all obtained from the same sample, sequenced in a study of T cells in Graves' hyperthyroidism and ophthalmopathy. Researchers took RNA transcripts and amplified the TCR beta CDR3 regions from them. The study used the HTBI primer set for a first-round RT-PCR of the TCR CDR3. Each CDR3 protein is one row after TCRdb ran MiXCR on the multiplex PCR reads. Here the sample spans approximately 220,000 distinct CDR3 sequences, approximately 16% being singletons. Sequencing was performed on blood. The receptors here all came from a man aged 40-49 years with Graves' hyperthyroidism.

This clonotype was recorded many times. The genes are TRBV20-1 and TRBJ1-4; TRBD1 matches 9 bases. CDR3 size: 15 residues. Germline V gene lookup returns CDR1 DFQATT and CDR2 SNEGSKA (reference sequence). J gave up 7 bases and V 3 bases, and 9 bases lay outside the gene matches. CDR3 residues: CSASSPGQGGEKLFF. CDR3 nucleotides: TGCAGTGCTAGCTCACCGGGACAGGGAGGTGAAAAACTGTTTTTT.

This clonotype has at least ten counts. J is TRBJ2-4 and V is TRBV20-1; possible D gene TRBD1, 6 bases. Germline V gene data show CDR1 as DFQATT and CDR2 as SNEGSKA (reference sequence). The CDR3 length is 15 residues. Between the trimmed V and J ends, which lost 3 bases and 6 bases, there was a span of 18 bases. The CDR3 sequence is CSASGEGGGVNIQYF. In DNA form, the CDR3 reads TGCAGTGCTAGCGGTGAAGGGGGTGGGGTAAACATTCAGTACTTC.

This clonotype was recorded a few times. The chain has TRBV5-4 and TRBJ2-1, with 8 positions matching TRBD1. The CDR3 runs to 12 residues. Germline-derived CDR1 and CDR2 are SGHNT and YYREEE (reference sequence). The V gene end was trimmed by 3 bases and the J gene end by 8 bases; junction bases not matched to a gene: 1. The CDR3 bases are TGTGCCAGCAGCTCACAGGGGGATGAGCAGTTCTTC. Its protein product is CASSSQGDEQFF. Variable domain in full (rest from reference TRBV5-4 and TRBJ2-1): ETGVTQSPTHLIKTRGQQVTLRCSSQSGHNTVSWYQQALGQGPQFIFQYYREEENGRGNFPPRFSGLQFPNYSSELNVNALELDDSALYLCASSSQGDEQFFGPGTRLTVL.

At least ten counts were recorded for this clonotype. The rearrangement uses TRBV5-1 and TRBJ2-5; TRBD1 aligns across 8 bases. The CDR3 covers 15 residues. Per the germline V gene, CDR1 is SGHRS and CDR2 is YFSETQ. V shed 1 base, J shed 3 bases, and the junction held 5 bases outside the gene matches. CDR3 nucleotides: TGCGCCAGCAGCTTGAACCCGACAGGGGAAGAGACCCAGTACTTC. Amino acid sequence: CASSLNPTGEETQYF.

V and J are TRBV11-2 and TRBJ2-5; the D gene is possibly TRBD2 (5 bases). Germline-derived CDR1 and CDR2 are SGHAT and FQNNGV. The CDR3 covers 13 residues. Trimming left V 5 bases short and J 2 bases short, with 9 bases between. The CDR3 region has the DNA TGTGCCAGCAGCATGGGAGTTCAAGAGACCCAGTACTTC. Translation: CASSMGVQETQYF.

This clonotype was seen at least ten times. The gene calls are TRBV15 and TRBJ2-7, with D perhaps being TRBD1 or TRBD2 (6 bases each). CDR1 LNHNV and CDR2 YYDKDF come from the germline V gene (reference sequence). There are 15 residues in the CDR3. V lost 0 bases, J lost 4 bases, and 13 bases lay in between. The CDR3 protein is CATSREEQGGYEQYF. In nucleotides, the CDR3 is TGTGCCACCAGCAGAGAGGAACAGGGAGGATACGAGCAGTACTTC.

This clonotype came up many times. The chain employs TRBV28 and TRBJ1-5; 7 bases are shared with TRBD1. Germline V CDR1 and CDR2: MDHEN, SYDVKM. Trimming cost V 6 bases and J 2 bases; bases outside gene matches: 4. The CDR3 length is 14 residues. The CDR3 sequence: CASSGGTGNQPQHF. The CDR3 coding sequence is TGTGCCAGCAGCGGTGGGACAGGCAATCAGCCCCAGCATTTT.

This clonotype has at least ten counts. This chain uses TRBV7-2 with TRBJ1-2; the D is unclear. Germline values: CDR1 SGHTA, CDR2 FQGNSA. V dropped 2 bases and J dropped 4 bases, with 14 bases sitting between them. This CDR3 comprises 15 residues. This chain's CDR3 is CASSLRVGDAYGYTF. The CDR3 nucleotides read TGTGCCAGCAGCTTACGGGTTGGCGACGCCTATGGCTACACCTTC.

This clonotype was detected many times. J is TRBJ2-7 and V is TRBV20-1; the D is unclear. CDR3 length: 15 amino acids. Trimming shortened V by 0 bases and J by 3 bases, and 15 bases separated the two germline ends. Germline lookup yields CDR1 DFQATT and CDR2 SNEGSKA (reference sequence). CDR3: CSARDQRQADYEQYF. The DNA of the CDR3 is TGCAGTGCTAGAGATCAGAGGCAGGCCGACTACGAGCAGTACTTC.

This clonotype has only a few counts. The chain couples TRBV5-6 to TRBJ2-5; D is unclear. Trimming pared 0 bases from V and 5 bases from J, leaving 17 bases between. The CDR3 has 16 amino acids. Germline V gene data show CDR1 as SGHDT and CDR2 as YYEEEE. CDR3 residues: CASSLEGRGLGETQYF. In DNA, the CDR3 is TGTGCCAGCAGCTTGGAAGGACGAGGCCTCGGGGAGACCCAGTACTTC.

This clonotype was counted ten times or more. V gene TRBV20-1 combines with J gene TRBJ1-3, with a tentative D call TRBD1 (6 bases). This CDR3 spans 14 amino acids. From germline, CDR1 is DFQATT and CDR2 SNEGSKA (reference sequence). Deletions cut 5 bases from V and 7 bases from J, with 18 bases between. CDR3 protein: CSAPNRVDRNTIYF. The CDR3 DNA is TGCAGTGCTCCTAACAGGGTAGATCGTAACACCATATATTTT.

Turning to this clonotype: This may be a read error: a much more frequent sequence differs by one nucleotide. Likely a read error: the CDR3 ends without its conserved phenylalanine or tryptophan. The V call is TRBV6-1, the J call TRBJ1-5; the D gene is possibly TRBD1 (5 bases). CDR1 and CDR2 from the germline V gene are MNHNS and SASEGT. Trimming took 4 bases from V and 6 from J, leaving 16 bases between them. This CDR3 spans 15 amino acids. The CDR3 region is CASSARQSTGQPQHL. The CDR3 nucleotides read TGTGCCAGCAGTGCCCGACAGAGCACAGGTCAGCCCCAGCATCTT.

This chain joins TRBV28 and TRBJ2-7, with D possibly matching TRBD2 (5 bases). Germline lookup yields CDR1 MDHEN and CDR2 SYDVKM. V lost 6 bases to trimming and J lost 3 bases, with 21 bases between them. The CDR3 consists of 16 residues. This CDR3 is CASSYFRERVGYEQYF. DNA for the CDR3: TGTGCCAGCAGCTACTTCCGGGAAAGGGTGGGCTACGAGCAGTACTTC.

This clonotype was found many times. The chain joins TRBV5-1 to TRBJ2-7; D may be TRBD2 (5 bases). The CDR3 consists of 14 residues. Trimming shortened V by 5 bases and J by 0 bases, and 12 bases separated the two germline ends. Germline CDR1 and CDR2: SGHRS and YFSETQ. The chain's CDR3 is CASSLEGSSYEQYF. As DNA, the CDR3 is TGCGCCAGCAGTCTGGAAGGGAGCTCCTACGAGCAGTACTTC.

The chain links TRBV19 to TRBJ2-7; D is possibly TRBD1 (5 bases). V shed 3 bases and J shed 4 bases, with 13 bases lying between them. Looked up from germline, CDR1 is LNHDA and CDR2 is SQIVND (reference sequence). CDR3 size: 14 residues. CDR3 sequence reads: CASSIIDRTYEQYF. In nucleotides, the CDR3 is TGTGCCAGTAGTATTATTGACAGAACATACGAGCAGTACTTC.

This clonotype was observed a handful of times. The conserved closing phenylalanine or tryptophan is absent in this CDR3, likely reflecting a read error. V gene TRBV6-5 combines with J gene TRBJ1-1, with D unclear. V lost 2 bases to trimming and J lost 0 bases, with 7 bases between them. The CDR3 extends over 14 amino acids. Germline CDR1 MNHEY, CDR2 SVGAGI. The DNA of the CDR3 is TGTGCCAGCAGTTACGAGTCGGTGAACACTGAAGCTTTCCTT. Protein sequence: CASSYESVNTEAFL.

This clonotype appeared a single time. The rearrangement joins TRBV7-3 to TRBJ2-3, with TRBD2 identical over 15 bases. Unmatched junction bases numbered 5, after V lost 3 bases and J lost 7 bases. The CDR3 contains 16 residues. Germline CDR1 SGHTA, CDR2 FQGTGA. CDR3 in DNA: TGTGCCAGCAGCTTCGGGACTAGCGGGGGGATGAATACGCAGTATTTT. Protein sequence: CASSFGTSGGMNTQYF.

About this clonotype: A read error is possible here, since a much larger clone lies one base away. J is TRBJ2-7 and V is TRBV28; no definite D call. The CDR3 loop spans 13 amino acids. The V gene's germline CDR1 is MDHEN and CDR2 SYDVKM. This CDR3 is CAGSLRADYEQYF. The CDR3 coding sequence is TGTGCCGGCAGTTTAAGGGCAGACTACGAGCAGTACTTC. The full variable domain, rest sourced from reference TRBV28 and TRBJ2-7, is DVKVTQSSRYLVKRTGEKVFLECVQDMDHENMFWYRQDPGLGLRLIYFSYDVKMKEKGDIPEGYSVSREKKERFSLILESASTNQTSMYLCAGSLRADYEQYFGPGTRLTVT.

The J gene is TRBJ2-7, the V gene TRBV6-1; D remains unclear. This CDR3 has 13 residues. Germline loops: CDR1 MNHNS, CDR2 SASEGT. With 10 bases removed from V and 2 bases from J, the gap between germline ends came to 15 bases. Here the CDR3 reads CATLLAVPYEQYF. CDR3 coding DNA: TGTGCCACCCTTCTGGCAGTTCCCTACGAGCAGTACTTC.

This clonotype has just a few counts. The V call is TRBV6-1, the J call TRBJ1-6, with a possible D match to TRBD1 (5 bases). CDR3 length: 14 residues. Between the trimmed V and J ends, which lost 5 bases and 9 bases, there was a span of 14 bases. The germline CDR1 and CDR2 sequences are MNHNS and SASEGT. CDR3: CASSRGGGVSPLHF. The CDR3 DNA sequence: TGTGCCAGCAGTCGGGGTGGGGGGGTTTCACCCCTCCACTTT.

This clonotype was found many times. This chain uses TRBV18 with TRBJ2-1; TRBD1 might be the D (5 bases). V lost 2 bases, J lost 5 bases, and 13 bases lay in between. The CDR3 extends over 15 amino acids. The germline CDR1 and CDR2 sequences are KGHSH and LQKENI. In nucleotides, the CDR3 is TGTGCCAGCTCACCAGTTTTCAGGGTTCACAATGAGCAGTTCTTC. Encoded protein: CASSPVFRVHNEQFF.

In its sample, this clonotype was seen many times. The chain recombines TRBV6-1 with TRBJ2-7; D uncertain. This CDR3 spans 16 amino acids. Germline values: CDR1 MNHNS, CDR2 SASEGT. V was shortened by 6 bases and J by 5 bases, with 23 bases between the two germline ends. CDR3 in DNA: TGTGCCAGCAGAGAGGTGGGCTTTCCTCCCAAGGACGAGCAGTACTTC. Translated, it gives CASREVGFPPKDEQYF.

This clonotype was counted ten times or more. The gene calls are TRBV6-2 or TRBV6-3 and TRBJ1-2; D gene ambiguous. The CDR3 totals 13 residues. V lost 2 bases and J 7 bases, leaving 11 bases between the germline ends. CDR1 MNHEY and CDR2 SVGEGT come from the germline V gene. The chain's CDR3 is CASSYGRAGGYTF. In DNA form, the CDR3 reads TGTGCCAGCAGTTACGGTAGGGCAGGTGGCTACACCTTC.

At least ten counts were recorded for this clonotype. The rearrangement uses TRBV30 and TRBJ1-5; TRBD1 might be the D (5 bases). V was cut by 0 bases and J by 5 bases, with 8 bases left in between. The CDR3 extends over 13 amino acids. Germline V gene data show CDR1 as GTSNPN and CDR2 as SVGIG (reference sequence). CDR3 coding DNA: TGTGCCTGGAGTGTCGGAGGGGATCAGCCCCAGCATTTT. Amino acid sequence: CAWSVGGDQPQHF.

This clonotype was observed at least ten times. V is TRBV5-8 and J is TRBJ1-1; D ambiguous. Germline V CDR1 and CDR2: SGHTS, YDEGEE. The V end lost 0 bases, the J end lost 1 base, and 7 bases lay between the germline ends. The CDR3 has 14 amino acids. The CDR3 region is CASSLGRRNTEAFF. In nucleotides, the CDR3 is TGTGCCAGCAGCTTGGGACGGAGGAACACTGAAGCTTTCTTT.

This clonotype was seen ten or more times. The rearrangement uses TRBV7-8 and TRBJ1-1; TRBD1 matches at 8 bases. Unmatched junction bases numbered 14, after V lost 5 bases and J lost 0 bases. CDR1 SGHVS and CDR2 FQNEAQ come from the germline V gene. This CDR3 comprises 18 residues. CDR3: CASSLIGQGGWMNTEAFF. CDR3 nucleotide sequence: TGTGCCAGCAGCCTAATAGGACAGGGTGGGTGGATGAACACTGAAGCTTTCTTT.

The V gene is TRBV19, the J gene TRBJ1-2; D is undetermined. V dropped 7 bases and J dropped 3 bases, with 9 bases sitting between them. Germline assignment: CDR1 LNHDA and CDR2 SQIVND (reference sequence). The CDR3 loop spans 12 amino acids. CDR3 sequence: CASTTGYYGYTF. The CDR3 nucleotides read TGTGCCAGTACTACGGGCTACTATGGCTACACCTTC.

This clonotype was counted ten times or more. J is TRBJ1-1 and V is TRBV9, with D possibly being TRBD1 (5 bases). From germline, CDR1 is SGDLS and CDR2 YYNGEE. This CDR3 comprises 14 residues. Trimming removed 0 bases at V and 2 bases at J, with 8 bases between. The CDR3 DNA reads TGTGCCAGCAGCGTAGTAGACAGAAACACTGAAGCTTTCTTT. Amino acids: CASSVVDRNTEAFF.

This clonotype was picked up many times. The chain is built from TRBV7-2 and TRBJ2-5, with 9 nucleotides matching TRBD2. Germline values: CDR1 SGHTA, CDR2 FQGNSA. The CDR3 is 16 residues long. Losses at the gene ends were 1 base for V and 2 bases for J; bases not matched to a gene: 5. CDR3 loop: CASSLGQAGGQETQYF. The CDR3 DNA is TGTGCCAGCAGCTTAGGGCAAGCGGGGGGACAAGAGACCCAGTACTTC.